This is a list of T cell receptor beta chains from one sample in a study of blood T cell repertoires in COVID-19. Generated by immunoSEQ multiplex PCR, the TCRdb table keeps only in-frame clones and is missing some. The data contain around 88,000 clones, over 75% of them seen just once; the ten biggest clones take up about 4.1%. Input material: peripheral blood. The receptors derive from a man in his sixties with acute or convalescent COVID-19. Each CDR3 is given with its conserved first and last residue. D genes are given only for firm matches. Clone size, where shown, is once, few, many, or a class for clones that have expanded.

d_gene: .
abundance: few
v_gene: TRBV21-1
j_gene: TRBJ2-5
CDR3nt: TGTGCCAGCAGCAAAGTGGGTACTAGCGGGGGGTGTGAGACCCAGTACTTC
CDR3aa: CASSKVGTSGGCETQYF

d_gene: .
abundance: once
v_gene: TRBV20-1
j_gene: TRBJ2-6
CDR3nt: TGCAGTGCTAGTTATGGGGCCTCTGGGGCCAACGTCCTGACTTTC
CDR3aa: CSASYGASGANVLTF

d_gene: TRBD1
abundance: .
v_gene: TRBV24-1
j_gene: TRBJ1-2
CDR3nt: TGTGCCACCAGTGATTCCCGGGACAGCTATGGCTACACCTTC
CDR3aa: CATSDSRDSYGYTF

d_gene: TRBD2
abundance: .
v_gene: TRBV7-9
j_gene: TRBJ2-5
CDR3nt: TGTGCCAGCAGCTCCGGAGCGGGAATGGTGGAGACCCAGTACTTC
CDR3aa: CASSSGAGMVETQYF

d_gene: .
abundance: .
v_gene: TRBV5-6
j_gene: TRBJ2-1
CDR3nt: TGTGCCAGCAACCTATACAATGAGCAGTTCTTC
CDR3aa: CASNLYNEQFF

d_gene: .
abundance: .
v_gene: TRBV7-2
j_gene: TRBJ1-1
CDR3nt: TGTGCCAGCAGCTACTGGGGGGGCACTGAAGCTTTCTTT
CDR3aa: CASSYWGGTEAFF

d_gene: TRBD1
abundance: few
v_gene: TRBV27
j_gene: TRBJ1-6
CDR3nt: TGTGCCAGCAGTTTGGTCAGGGGGCGGTCACCCCTCCACTTT
CDR3aa: CASSLVRGRSPLHF

d_gene: .
abundance: .
v_gene: TRBV19
j_gene: TRBJ2-7
CDR3nt: TGTGCCAGTAGTATTGTTAGGGGGAGCTCCTACGAGCAGTACTTC
CDR3aa: CASSIVRGSSYEQYF

d_gene: .
abundance: .
v_gene: TRBV7-2
j_gene: TRBJ2-2
CDR3nt: TGTGCCAGCAGCGCACCGCGCCCAGGGGCGGCCGGGGAGCTGTTTTTT
CDR3aa: CASSAPRPGAAGELFF

d_gene: TRBD1
abundance: .
v_gene: TRBV6-2/TRBV6-3
j_gene: TRBJ1-5
CDR3nt: TGTGCCAGCAGCCAACAGGGGAATCAGCCCCAGCATTTT
CDR3aa: CASSQQGNQPQHF

d_gene: .
abundance: .
v_gene: TRBV3-1/TRBV3-2
j_gene: TRBJ2-2
CDR3nt: TGTGCCAGCAGCCAAGTAATCCGGGTCACCGGGGAGCTGTTTTTT
CDR3aa: CASSQVIRVTGELFF

d_gene: .
abundance: .
v_gene: TRBV30
j_gene: TRBJ1-2
CDR3nt: TGTGCCTGGAGTGGGACCGTCGGGAGTGGCTACACCTTC
CDR3aa: CAWSGTVGSGYTF

d_gene: .
abundance: .
v_gene: TRBV5-5
j_gene: TRBJ1-5
CDR3nt: TGTGCCAGCAGCTCTGCGGGGTACCAGCCCCAGCATTTT
CDR3aa: CASSSAGYQPQHF

d_gene: .
abundance: .
v_gene: TRBV4-1
j_gene: TRBJ2-7
CDR3nt: TGCGCCAGCAGCCGCGCTGGGGCATACTCCTACGAGCAGTACTTC
CDR3aa: CASSRAGAYSYEQYF

d_gene: TRBD1
abundance: .
v_gene: TRBV5-6
j_gene: TRBJ2-2
CDR3nt: TGTGCCAGCAGCCTCGTAGACAGGGGAGGCACCGGGGAGCTGTTTTTT
CDR3aa: CASSLVDRGGTGELFF

d_gene: TRBD2
abundance: .
v_gene: TRBV18
j_gene: TRBJ2-2
CDR3nt: TGTGCCAGCTCACGTTCCCTAGCGGTCCCGAACGGGGAGCTGTTTTTT
CDR3aa: CASSRSLAVPNGELFF

d_gene: TRBD1
abundance: .
v_gene: TRBV6-5
j_gene: TRBJ2-4
CDR3nt: TGTGCCAGCAGTTACGACAGGGGGACCCTTCAGTACTTC
CDR3aa: CASSYDRGTLQYF

d_gene: TRBD1
abundance: once
v_gene: TRBV3-1/TRBV3-2
j_gene: TRBJ2-1
CDR3nt: TGTGCCAGCAGCCAAGATAGGGGTCAGGGACAGACCAATGAGCAGTTCTTC
CDR3aa: CASSQDRGQGQTNEQFF

d_gene: .
abundance: .
v_gene: TRBV3-1/TRBV3-2
j_gene: TRBJ2-7
CDR3nt: TGTGCCAGCAGCCATGGTGGAGGGGTGGGGGAGCAGTACTTC
CDR3aa: CASSHGGGVGEQYF

d_gene: .
abundance: .
v_gene: TRBV11-3
j_gene: TRBJ2-2
CDR3nt: TGTGCCAGCAGCTTAAGCCGGGGGATTGGCACCGGGGAGCTGTTTTTT
CDR3aa: CASSLSRGIGTGELFF

d_gene: .
abundance: .
v_gene: TRBV11-2
j_gene: TRBJ1-1
CDR3nt: TGTGCCAGCAGCTTAGATTGGGGCTCGATGGGCACTGAAGCTTTCTTT
CDR3aa: CASSLDWGSMGTEAFF

d_gene: .
abundance: .
v_gene: TRBV28
j_gene: TRBJ1-2
CDR3nt: TGTGCCAGCAGTCCGGCTTTGAGAGGTACTAACTATGGCTACACCTTC
CDR3aa: CASSPALRGTNYGYTF

d_gene: TRBD1
abundance: .
v_gene: TRBV10-3
j_gene: TRBJ1-2
CDR3nt: TGTGCCAACGCGCTTGGGACAGGGGATGGCTACACCTTC
CDR3aa: CANALGTGDGYTF

d_gene: .
abundance: .
v_gene: TRBV7-9
j_gene: TRBJ2-2
CDR3nt: TGTGCCAGCAGCTTACCGGGAGTCCGAACCCCCGGGGAGCTGTTTTTT
CDR3aa: CASSLPGVRTPGELFF

d_gene: TRBD2
abundance: .
v_gene: TRBV24-1
j_gene: TRBJ2-5
CDR3nt: TGTGCCACCAGTGATCCGGGAGCTAGCGGGAGGGCCGGGGCGGAGACCCAGTACTTC
CDR3aa: CATSDPGASGRAGAETQYF

d_gene: .
abundance: .
v_gene: TRBV18
j_gene: TRBJ2-7
CDR3nt: TGTGCCAGCTCACCGGGCAGGGGCTCCTACGAGCAGTACTTC
CDR3aa: CASSPGRGSYEQYF

d_gene: .
abundance: few
v_gene: TRBV7-2
j_gene: TRBJ1-5
CDR3nt: TGTGCCAGCAGCTTATTGACAGAAGGTAATCAGCCCCAGCATTTT
CDR3aa: CASSLLTEGNQPQHF

d_gene: TRBD1
abundance: .
v_gene: TRBV6-2/TRBV6-3
j_gene: TRBJ1-6
CDR3nt: TGTGCCAGCACCCCGGACAGGACTTCACCCCTCCACTTT
CDR3aa: CASTPDRTSPLHF

d_gene: .
abundance: once
v_gene: TRBV9
j_gene: TRBJ1-1
CDR3nt: TGTGCCAGCAGCGTAGTAACGGGAGGGAGGAACACTGAAGCTTTCTTT
CDR3aa: CASSVVTGGRNTEAFF

d_gene: TRBD2
abundance: once
v_gene: TRBV29-1
j_gene: TRBJ2-7
CDR3nt: TGCAGCGTTGTGGGGATAGCGGGCAAGAGCTCCTACGAGCAGTACTTC
CDR3aa: CSVVGIAGKSSYEQYF

d_gene: .
abundance: once
v_gene: TRBV15
j_gene: TRBJ1-2
CDR3nt: TGTGCCACCAGCAGCGGGAACACGGTTGGCTACACCTTC
CDR3aa: CATSSGNTVGYTF

d_gene: TRBD2
abundance: once
v_gene: TRBV2
j_gene: TRBJ2-3
CDR3nt: TGTGCCAGCGTCCGTCCCAGCGGGAGGGGTACAGATACGCAGTATTTT
CDR3aa: CASVRPSGRGTDTQYF

d_gene: .
abundance: .
v_gene: TRBV5-1
j_gene: TRBJ1-1
CDR3nt: TGCGCCAGCAGCCCGGGACATATGAACACTGAAGCTTTCTTT
CDR3aa: CASSPGHMNTEAFF

d_gene: TRBD1
abundance: .
v_gene: TRBV18
j_gene: TRBJ1-2
CDR3nt: TGTGCCAGCTCACCATCAGGGGGCCTCTATGGCTACACCTTC
CDR3aa: CASSPSGGLYGYTF

d_gene: TRBD2
abundance: once
v_gene: TRBV6-5
j_gene: TRBJ2-1
CDR3nt: TGTGCCAGCAGTTACTCGCGAAGCGGGAGCTACAATGAGCAGTTCTTC
CDR3aa: CASSYSRSGSYNEQFF

d_gene: .
abundance: .
v_gene: TRBV6-2/TRBV6-3
j_gene: TRBJ1-5
CDR3nt: TGTGCCAGCAGTTACCGTCAGGGCCCCAATCAGCCCCAGCATTTT
CDR3aa: CASSYRQGPNQPQHF

d_gene: TRBD2
abundance: .
v_gene: TRBV2
j_gene: TRBJ2-2
CDR3nt: TGTGCCAGCAGCATAGGAGCGGGAGGAGTCACCGGGGAGCTGTTTTTT
CDR3aa: CASSIGAGGVTGELFF

d_gene: TRBD1
abundance: .
v_gene: TRBV7-9
j_gene: TRBJ1-4
CDR3nt: TGTGCCAGCAGCTTAAAGAGGACAGGGGGCCATGAAAAACTGTTTTTT
CDR3aa: CASSLKRTGGHEKLFF

d_gene: .
abundance: .
v_gene: TRBV7-9
j_gene: TRBJ2-3
CDR3nt: TGTGCCAGCAGCTTAGGCGGGGGCAGTGCCAATATTCATACGCAGTATTTT
CDR3aa: CASSLGGGSANIHTQYF

d_gene: TRBD2
abundance: .
v_gene: TRBV6-4
j_gene: TRBJ2-1
CDR3nt: TGTGCCAGCAGTATTCTAGCGGGAGGTGAGCAGTTCTTC
CDR3aa: CASSILAGGEQFF

d_gene: .
abundance: .
v_gene: TRBV5-1
j_gene: TRBJ2-2
CDR3nt: TGCGCCAGCAGCTTGGCCTTTCAGGGTGCCGGGGAGCTGTTTTTT
CDR3aa: CASSLAFQGAGELFF

d_gene: TRBD1
abundance: .
v_gene: TRBV18
j_gene: TRBJ2-1
CDR3nt: TGTGCCAGCTCACCACCTTCGGACAGGGTCGGTGAGCAGTTCTTC
CDR3aa: CASSPPSDRVGEQFF

d_gene: .
abundance: .
v_gene: TRBV6-1
j_gene: TRBJ1-4
CDR3nt: TGTGCCAGCAGTGTATTTCGACTGGACAGCCCAACTAATGAAAAACTGTTTTTT
CDR3aa: CASSVFRLDSPTNEKLFF

d_gene: .
abundance: few
v_gene: TRBV12-3/TRBV12-4
j_gene: TRBJ2-5
CDR3nt: TGTGCCAGCAGTGCGGCGTCCGGACAGTACTTC
CDR3aa: CASSAASGQYF

d_gene: TRBD2
abundance: .
v_gene: TRBV27
j_gene: TRBJ2-1
CDR3nt: TGTGCCAGCAGTTTCGGGGGGGCCAATGAGCAGTTCTTC
CDR3aa: CASSFGGANEQFF